One TCR beta chain is described in this entry. Here immunoSEQ multiplex PCR was the method, and the copy in TCRdb shows in-frame clones only, minus some. The sample records tens of thousands of clones, roughly 78% being singletons. This sample was taken from a study of T cells in tumors after PD-1 blockade. Turning to the study itself: During anti-PD-1 treatment, some patients continued daily vismodegib 150 mg.

V dropped 5 bases and J dropped 0 bases, with 12 bases sitting between them. In germline, CDR1 is MNHEY, CDR2 SVGAGI. CDR3 length: 15 amino acids. Input was about 616 ng to 6,500 ng of genomic DNA from tumor or blood. V gene TRBV6-5 combines with J gene TRBJ2-3; D may be TRBD2 (6 bases). The clonotype was recovered from a human donor with basal cell carcinoma. The sample in question was PBMCs, obtained before anti-PD-1 treatment. CDR3 coding DNA: TGTGCCAGCAGTCGGGGGACGTCTAGCACAGATACGCAGTATTTT. Translating it yields CASSRGTSSTDTQYF.